The 14 T cell receptor beta chains presented below share a single source sample, sequenced in a study of blood T cells in healthy people across ages. A second PCR of 7 to 11 cycles used a sample-barcoded 5' primer and a J-beta primer mix. Via MiXCR, TCRdb re-called the 5' RACE reads, giving one row per CDR3 protein. The sample lists 850,000 to 950,000 distinct CDR3 sequences, more than 25% seen once, with roughly 17% in the top ten. Material: blood. All receptors derive from an elderly woman in good health.

This clonotype was counted many times. The chain recombines TRBV12-3 or TRBV12-4 with TRBJ2-3, with 7 positions matching TRBD2. Trimming cost V 10 bases and J 6 bases; bases outside gene matches: 10. CDR3 length: 13 amino acids. The CDR3: CATRWGGNDTQYF. DNA for the CDR3: TGTGCCACTCGGTGGGGGGGTAACGATACGCAGTATTTT.

V gene TRBV5-1 combines with J gene TRBJ2-3; no reliable D call. CDR3 length equals 15 residues. Germline values: CDR1 SGHRS, CDR2 YFSETQ. V was trimmed by 0 bases and J by 0 bases, leaving 8 bases between them. The CDR3 region has the DNA TGCGCCAGCAGCTTGGCTGACCCCAGCACAGATACGCAGTATTTT. It is translated as CASSLADPSTDTQYF.

This clonotype came up a few times. J is TRBJ1-1 and V is TRBV24-1, with no clear D. This CDR3 spans 13 amino acids. The V end lost 0 bases, the J end lost 7 bases, and 8 bases lay between the germline ends. Per germline, CDR1 KGHDR and CDR2 SFDVKD. CDR3 DNA: TGTGCCACCAGTGATTTGCAACGGGGTGAAGCTTTCTTT. Translated: CATSDLQRGEAFF.

The chain joins TRBV7-2 to TRBJ2-1; 10 nucleotides match TRBD2. Germline V gene lookup returns CDR1 SGHTA and CDR2 FQGNSA. Losses at the gene ends were 6 bases for V and 9 bases for J; bases not matched to a gene: 8. CDR3 size: 14 residues. The CDR3 DNA reads as TGTGCCAGCAGGTGGCTAGCGGGGGCCCCTGAGCAGTTCTTC. As protein: CASRWLAGAPEQFF.

This clonotype was found many times. The chain has TRBV20-1 and TRBJ2-5, with D perhaps matching TRBD2 (5 bases). The CDR3 is 13 residues long. CDR1 is DFQATT, CDR2 SNEGSKA, per germline (reference sequence). V lost 6 bases and J 2 bases, leaving 13 bases between the germline ends. The CDR3 DNA reads as TGCAGTGCCCCTTGGCGGGCGCAAGAGACCCAGTACTTC. Amino acid sequence: CSAPWRAQETQYF.

This clonotype was detected ten times or more. V and J are TRBV20-1 and TRBJ2-1; TRBD1 aligns across 7 bases. Per the germline V gene, CDR1 is DFQATT and CDR2 is SNEGSKA (reference sequence). J lost 4 bases, V lost 4 bases, and 4 bases had no gene match. The CDR3 totals 13 residues. The CDR3 region has the DNA TGCAGTGCTAACGGACAGGTGTACAATGAGCAGTTCTTC. Translating gives CSANGQVYNEQFF.

This clonotype was found many times. The V call is TRBV5-1, the J call TRBJ2-7, with TRBD1 matching 9 bases. V dropped 3 bases and J dropped 4; count of bases not matched to a gene: 14. Looked up from germline, CDR1 is SGHRS and CDR2 is YFSETQ. The CDR3 is 17 amino acids. In DNA form, the CDR3 reads TGCGCCAGCAGCTCTGGAAAGGACAGGGGAGTTGTTTACGAGCAGTACTTC. Amino acids: CASSSGKDRGVVYEQYF.

This clonotype occurred many times. The rearrangement uses TRBV9 and TRBJ2-3, with unresolved D. The CDR3 has 15 residues. Between the trimmed V and J ends, which lost 0 bases and 0 bases, there was a span of 8 bases. Germline V gene lookup returns CDR1 SGDLS and CDR2 YYNGEE. CDR3 coding DNA: TGTGCCAGCAGCGTAGAGGTCCAAAGCACAGATACGCAGTATTTT. The encoded protein is CASSVEVQSTDTQYF.

This clonotype was seen many times. This sequence joins TRBV7-9 and TRBJ2-1; no reliable D call. Deletions cut 1 base from V and 10 bases from J, with 11 bases between. The CDR3 has 13 amino acids. Per the germline V gene, CDR1 is SEHNR and CDR2 is FQNEAQ (reference sequence). CDR3 coding DNA: TGTGCCAGCAGCTTAGGTCTCGACCGGGAGCAGTTCTTC. This sequence encodes CASSLGLDREQFF.

The chain is built from TRBV6-1 and TRBJ1-1; 7 positions agree with TRBD1. V lost 6 bases and J lost 5; bases outside the gene matches: 15. Germline V gene lookup returns CDR1 MNHNS and CDR2 SASEGT. The CDR3 extends over 16 amino acids. For the CDR3, the DNA is TGTGCCAGCAGCGCCCGACAGGGTTGGGGAAAGACTGAAGCTTTCTTT. It translates to CASSARQGWGKTEAFF.

This clonotype has more than one count but fewer than ten. The chain joins TRBV2 to TRBJ1-5; a weak D match, TRBD1 (5 bases). Germline V gene lookup returns CDR1 SNHLY and CDR2 FYNNEI. This CDR3 has 13 amino acids. V dropped 7 bases and J dropped 3 bases, with 10 bases sitting between them. The chain's CDR3 is CASNQGVNQPQHF. The CDR3 nucleotides are TGTGCCAGCAATCAAGGGGTCAATCAGCCCCAGCATTTT.

The genes are TRBV20-1 and TRBJ1-4; D possibly corresponds to TRBD1 (6 bases). The CDR3 is made up of 13 amino acids. Germline V CDR1 and CDR2: DFQATT, SNEGSKA (reference sequence). The V end was cut by 1 base, the J end by 5 bases, with 8 bases between. For the CDR3, the DNA is TGCAGTGCTAGAGGACAGGAGAATGAAAAACTGTTTTTT. As protein: CSARGQENEKLFF.

This clonotype has a count of ten or more. The rearrangement joins TRBV20-1 to TRBJ2-5; 7 positions agree with TRBD1. CDR3 length: 15 residues. Germline trimming cut 5 bases from V and 2 bases from J; bases unmatched to any gene: 11. Germline lookup yields CDR1 DFQATT and CDR2 SNEGSKA (reference sequence). The CDR3 bases are TGCAGTGCTGACCGTCCCGGGACAGCTCAAGAGACCCAGTACTTC. Protein: CSADRPGTAQETQYF.

This chain uses TRBV4-2 with TRBJ1-2; maybe TRBD1 (5 bases). V was pared by 1 base and J by 8 bases, with 8 bases between. CDR1 is LGHNA, CDR2 YNFKEQ, per germline. The CDR3 loop spans 12 amino acids. DNA of the CDR3: TGTGCCAGCAGCCAAGGAGGGGACGGCTACACCTTC. This gives the protein CASSQGGDGYTF.